The 24 T cell receptor beta chains below all came from one sample that was sequenced in a study of cytomegalovirus exposure and HLA in healthy donors. PCR used 60 Vbeta primers and 13 Jbeta primers. Profiling relied on immunoSEQ multiplex PCR, and the TCRdb table lists in-frame clones only, not all of them. Of some 140,000 clones in the sample, just under 80% were seen once. The sample was PBMCs. These receptors all stem from a man aged 25 to 45 in good health.

The gene calls are TRBV18 and TRBJ2-5; a weak D match, TRBD2 (6 bases). This CDR3 region has 14 residues. The germline V gene encodes CDR1 KGHSH and CDR2 LQKENI. Between the trimmed V and J ends, which lost 3 bases and 3 bases, there was a span of 11 bases. The CDR3 is CASSPARGKETQYF. The CDR3 DNA follows: TGTGCCAGCTCACCTGCGCGGGGTAAAGAGACCCAGTACTTC.

J is TRBJ2-2 and V is TRBV6-5; D is possibly TRBD2 (6 bases). Germline assignment: CDR1 MNHEY and CDR2 SVGAGI. V was trimmed by 4 bases and J by 6 bases, leaving 15 bases between them. CDR3 length: 15 residues. The CDR3 sequence is CASSSYTSTPGELFF. Written as DNA, the CDR3 is TGTGCCAGCAGTTCCTATACTAGCACCCCCGGGGAGCTGTTTTTT.

There are a few counts of this clone. V and J are TRBV7-8 and TRBJ2-2, with D perhaps matching TRBD2 (6 bases). The CDR3 sequence is 17 residues long. V was trimmed by 3 bases and J by 5 bases, leaving 19 bases between them. Germline V CDR1 and CDR2: SGHVS, FQNEAQ. In DNA form, the CDR3 reads TGTGCCAGCAGCTTCCCCGTCCAGGGACTTAGGACCGGGGAGCTGTTTTTT. This encodes CASSFPVQGLRTGELFF.

This chain connects TRBV5-1 to TRBJ2-1; 15 bases agree with TRBD2. The CDR3 length is 18 residues. J gave up 1 base and V 7 bases, and 9 bases lay outside the gene matches. Looked up from germline, CDR1 is SGHRS and CDR2 is YFSETQ. CDR3 sequence: CASSPGTSGRMSYNEQFF. The CDR3 nucleotides read TGCGCCAGCTCCCCAGGGACTAGCGGGAGGATGTCCTACAATGAGCAGTTCTTC.

The chain is built from TRBV7-2 and TRBJ2-1; tentatively, D is TRBD2 (5 bases). CDR3 size: 15 residues. Trimming shortened V by 0 bases and J by 0 bases, and 6 bases separated the two germline ends. CDR1 is SGHTA and CDR2 is FQGNSA in the germline V gene. Here the CDR3 reads CASSLAGSSYNEQFF. The CDR3 region has the DNA TGTGCCAGCAGCTTAGCAGGGAGCTCCTACAATGAGCAGTTCTTC.

The CDR3 loop is CASSLRVSYGYTF. The DNA for the CDR3 is TGTGCCAGCAGCCTCAGGGTTAGCTATGGCTACACCTTC. The chain employs TRBV28 and TRBJ1-2; TRBD1 might be the D (5 bases). Trimming removed 6 bases at V and 4 bases at J, with 12 bases between. The CDR3 sequence is 13 residues long. CDR1 and CDR2 (germline): MDHEN, SYDVKM.

The chain has TRBV2 and TRBJ1-2; D not resolved. The V end was cut by 4 bases, the J end by 3 bases, with 12 bases between. CDR3 size: 14 residues. Germline V lookup: CDR1 SNHLY, CDR2 FYNNEI. CDR3 nucleotides: TGTGCCAGCAGTGTCGAGGTTTTTGACTATGGCTACACCTTC. This sequence encodes CASSVEVFDYGYTF.

This clone has just a few counts. Germline is not matched at one junction end, which may reflect a read error. The rearrangement joins TRBV7-9 to TRBJ2-4, with TRBD2 as a possible D gene (5 bases). Per germline, CDR1 SEHNR and CDR2 FQNEAQ (reference sequence). The CDR3 runs 14 residues. CDR3 nucleotide sequence: TGTTCCAGCAGCTCGAGGGTAACCAAAAACATTCAGTACTTC. Translation: CSSSSRVTKNIQYF.

This sequence joins TRBV28 and TRBJ2-2, with 11 bases that match TRBD1. Germline V lookup: CDR1 MDHEN, CDR2 SYDVKM. The CDR3 covers 19 residues. V was pared by 3 bases and J by 1 base, with 10 bases of the junction left unmatched. CDR3 bases: TGTGCCAGCAGTTTGGACAGGGGGCTTCGACGGGAGAACACCGGGGAGCTGTTTTTT. This translates into CASSLDRGLRRENTGELFF. The variable domain in full, with the rest retrieved from reference TRBV28 and TRBJ2-2, is DVKVTQSSRYLVKRTGEKVFLECVQDMDHENMFWYRQDPGLGLRLIYFSYDVKMKEKGDIPEGYSVSREKKERFSLILESASTNQTSMYLCASSLDRGLRRENTGELFFGEGSRLTVL.

This chain connects TRBV9 to TRBJ2-1; D may be TRBD1 (5 bases). CDR3 length: 12 amino acids. V was cut by 4 bases and J by 8 bases, with 10 bases left in between. CDR1 is SGDLS and CDR2 is YYNGEE in the germline V gene. CDR3 nucleotides: TGTGCCAGCAGCTCCCCCAGGGATGAGCAGTTCTTC. This encodes CASSSPRDEQFF.

This chain connects TRBV7-9 to TRBJ1-4; D remains ambiguous. V was clipped by 5 bases and J by 7 bases, with 20 bases between them. This CDR3 comprises 16 residues. The V gene's germline CDR1 is SEHNR and CDR2 FQNEAQ (reference sequence). The CDR3 reads CASSRSRVSEAEKLFF. The CDR3 DNA is TGTGCCAGCAGCAGGAGCCGTGTGTCGGAGGCTGAAAAACTGTTTTTT.

The V and J genes are TRBV7-9 and TRBJ1-4; a possible D gene is TRBD1 (5 bases). The germline CDR1 and CDR2 sequences are SEHNR and FQNEAQ (reference sequence). The CDR3 extends over 14 amino acids. V lost 5 bases and J 8 bases, leaving 15 bases between the germline ends. The CDR3 DNA reads TGTGCCAGCAGCCTCGGGGAGGGGAGAGAAAAACTGTTTTTT. Protein sequence: CASSLGEGREKLFF.

The chain recombines TRBV9 with TRBJ2-7; TRBD2 agrees at 12 bases. V gave up 0 bases and J gave up 5 bases; unmatched junction bases: 9. The CDR3 loop spans 17 amino acids. In germline, CDR1 is SGDLS, CDR2 YYNGEE. The CDR3: CASSVGGLAGGLNEQYF. In DNA form, the CDR3 reads TGTGCCAGCAGCGTAGGGGGTCTAGCGGGAGGGCTAAACGAGCAGTACTTC.

The rearrangement joins TRBV19 to TRBJ2-3, with D perhaps TRBD1 (6 bases). The CDR3 sequence is 15 residues long. Between the trimmed V and J ends, which lost 5 bases and 4 bases, there was a span of 16 bases. The germline gives CDR1 LNHDA, CDR2 SQIVND (reference sequence). The CDR3 loop is CASSWVTGNADTQYF. CDR3 sequence (DNA): TGTGCCAGTAGTTGGGTTACAGGGAACGCAGATACGCAGTATTTT.

This clone was seen only a few times. The chain has TRBV7-8 and TRBJ2-1, with unresolved D. V was pared by 3 bases and J by 1 base, with 16 bases between. The germline gives CDR1 SGHVS, CDR2 FQNEAQ. CDR3 length equals 17 residues. The CDR3 bases are TGTGCCAGCAGCTTGGTTCTATCGCTAATTTCCTACAATGAGCAGTTCTTC. Encoded protein: CASSLVLSLISYNEQFF.

The chain is built from TRBV5-5 and TRBJ2-2, with TRBD2 identical over 10 bases. The CDR3 extends over 16 amino acids. Germline V gene data show CDR1 as SGHKS and CDR2 as YYEKEE (reference sequence). Trimming at V came to 1 base and at J to 7 bases, leaving 7 bases not matched to a gene. The DNA for the CDR3 is TGTGCCAGCAGCTTGACTAGCGGGGTCCCTGGCGGGGAGCTGTTTTTT. This encodes CASSLTSGVPGGELFF.

V and J are TRBV30 and TRBJ2-7, with TRBD1 matching over 7 bases. The V segment lost 5 bases and the J segment 3 bases; nucleotides outside the gene matches: 7. The length of the CDR3 is 13 residues. Germline V gene lookup returns CDR1 GTSNPN and CDR2 SVGIG (reference sequence). The CDR3 spells CAWHRQGGYEQYF. CDR3 sequence (DNA): TGTGCCTGGCACCGACAGGGTGGCTACGAGCAGTACTTC.

The chain employs TRBV7-8 and TRBJ2-7; D is perhaps TRBD2 (5 bases). This CDR3 is 12 amino acids long. Trimming left V 2 bases short and J 9 bases short, with 11 bases between. The V gene's germline CDR1 is SGHVS and CDR2 FQNEAQ. The CDR3 loop reads CASSLLEGLQYF. The DNA for the CDR3 is TGTGCCAGCAGCTTACTTGAGGGCCTGCAGTACTTC.

The V and J genes are TRBV5-1 and TRBJ2-7, with D perhaps TRBD1 (6 bases). Germline CDR1 reads SGHRS; CDR2 reads YFSETQ. This CDR3 comprises 14 residues. V lost 4 bases and J lost 0, with 11 bases in between. CDR3 DNA sequence: TGCGCCAGCAGCCAGGGGACGAGCTCCTACGAGCAGTACTTC. Its translation is CASSQGTSSYEQYF.

This clone showed up just a few times. The rearrangement joins TRBV5-4 to TRBJ2-7; 10 bases agree with TRBD1. This CDR3 has 15 residues. V shed 3 bases and J 7 bases; nucleotides not matched to a gene: 10. Germline V lookup: CDR1 SGHNT, CDR2 YYREEE (reference sequence). CDR3 in amino acids: CASSSTGTGVREQYF. CDR3 bases: TGTGCCAGCAGCTCAACCGGGACAGGGGTACGAGAGCAGTACTTC. Filled out from reference TRBV5-4 and TRBJ2-7, the complete variable domain reads ETGVTQSPTHLIKTRGQQVTLRCSSQSGHNTVSWYQQALGQGPQFIFQYYREEENGRGNFPPRFSGLQFPNYSSELNVNALELDDSALYLCASSSTGTGVREQYFGPGTRLTVT.

This chain joins TRBV7-9 and TRBJ2-1; no firm D call. V was pared by 5 bases and J by 4 bases, with 27 bases between. The CDR3 consists of 19 residues. CDR1 is SEHNR and CDR2 is FQNEAQ in the germline V gene (reference sequence). The CDR3, as DNA: TGTGCCAGCAGCCGGCCGCAGTTGGGCCCTCTTGGGCCTTACAATGAGCAGTTCTTC. It is translated as CASSRPQLGPLGPYNEQFF.

The rearrangement uses TRBV4-1 and TRBJ2-3, with 9 positions matching TRBD2. Germline loops: CDR1 MGHRA, CDR2 YSYEKL. With 4 bases clipped from V and 4 bases from J, the junction kept 6 bases outside the gene matches. This CDR3 comprises 15 residues. The CDR3 region is CASSRPGLAADTQYF. CDR3 DNA: TGCGCCAGCAGCCGACCGGGACTAGCTGCAGATACGCAGTATTTT.

The chain uses TRBV7-8 and TRBJ2-1; TRBD1 is a possible D gene (5 bases). The CDR3 has 14 amino acids. Trimming removed 5 bases from V and 9 bases from J, with 17 bases in between. Germline assignment: CDR1 SGHVS and CDR2 FQNEAQ. CDR3 DNA sequence: TGTGCCAGCAGCGAGGTGGCAGGGCAGGCTGAGCAGTTCTTC. It encodes CASSEVAGQAEQFF.

This clone has a handful of counts. This chain connects TRBV27 to TRBJ2-4, with D possibly being TRBD1 (6 bases). The V gene's germline CDR1 is MNHEY and CDR2 SMNVEV (reference sequence). The V end lost 6 bases, the J end lost 7 bases, and 7 bases lay between the germline ends. The CDR3 is made up of 11 amino acids. Written as DNA, the CDR3 is TGTGCCAGCAGACAGGGCAACATTCAGTACTTC. Translated: CASRQGNIQYF.